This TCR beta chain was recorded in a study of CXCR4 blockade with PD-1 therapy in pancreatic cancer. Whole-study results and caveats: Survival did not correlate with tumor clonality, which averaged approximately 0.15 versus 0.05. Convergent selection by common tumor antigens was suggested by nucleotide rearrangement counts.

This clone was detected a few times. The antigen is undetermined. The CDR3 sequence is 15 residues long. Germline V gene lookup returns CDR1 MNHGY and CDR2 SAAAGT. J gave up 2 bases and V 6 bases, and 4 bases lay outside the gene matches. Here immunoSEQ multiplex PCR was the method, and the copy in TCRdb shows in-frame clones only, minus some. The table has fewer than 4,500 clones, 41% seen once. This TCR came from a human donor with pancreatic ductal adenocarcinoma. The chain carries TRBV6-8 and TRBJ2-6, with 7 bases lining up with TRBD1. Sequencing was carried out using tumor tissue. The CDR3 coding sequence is TGTGCCAGCAGCATCGACAGGGCTGGGGCCAACGTCCTGACTTTC. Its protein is CASSIDRAGANVLTF.